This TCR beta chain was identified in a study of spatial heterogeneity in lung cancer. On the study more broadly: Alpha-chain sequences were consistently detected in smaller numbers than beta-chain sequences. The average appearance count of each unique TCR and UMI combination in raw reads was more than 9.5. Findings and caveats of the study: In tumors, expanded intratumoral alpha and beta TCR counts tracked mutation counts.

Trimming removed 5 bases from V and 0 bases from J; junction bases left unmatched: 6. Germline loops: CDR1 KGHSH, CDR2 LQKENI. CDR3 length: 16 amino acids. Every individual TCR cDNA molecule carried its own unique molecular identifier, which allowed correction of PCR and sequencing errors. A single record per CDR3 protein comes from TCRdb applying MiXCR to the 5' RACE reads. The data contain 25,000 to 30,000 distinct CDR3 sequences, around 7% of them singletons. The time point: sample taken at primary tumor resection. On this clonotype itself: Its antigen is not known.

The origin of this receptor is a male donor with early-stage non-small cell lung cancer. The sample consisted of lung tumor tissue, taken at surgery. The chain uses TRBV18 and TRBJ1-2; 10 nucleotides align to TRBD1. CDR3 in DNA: TGTGCCAGCTCAGAGGGACAGGGGACTTCTAACTATGGCTACACCTTC. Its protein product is CASSEGQGTSNYGYTF.